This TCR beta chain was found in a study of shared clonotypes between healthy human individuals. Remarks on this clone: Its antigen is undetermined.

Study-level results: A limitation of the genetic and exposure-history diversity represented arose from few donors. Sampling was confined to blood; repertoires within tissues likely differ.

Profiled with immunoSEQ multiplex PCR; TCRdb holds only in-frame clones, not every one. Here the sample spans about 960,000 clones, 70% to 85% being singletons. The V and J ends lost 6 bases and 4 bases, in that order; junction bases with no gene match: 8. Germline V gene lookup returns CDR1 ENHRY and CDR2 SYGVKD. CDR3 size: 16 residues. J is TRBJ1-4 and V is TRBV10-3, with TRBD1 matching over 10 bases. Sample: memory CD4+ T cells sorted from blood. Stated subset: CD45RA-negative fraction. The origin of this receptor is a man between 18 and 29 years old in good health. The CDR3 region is CAISPERTGGNEKLFF. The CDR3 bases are TGTGCCATCAGCCCAGAGAGGACAGGGGGTAATGAAAAACTGTTTTTT.